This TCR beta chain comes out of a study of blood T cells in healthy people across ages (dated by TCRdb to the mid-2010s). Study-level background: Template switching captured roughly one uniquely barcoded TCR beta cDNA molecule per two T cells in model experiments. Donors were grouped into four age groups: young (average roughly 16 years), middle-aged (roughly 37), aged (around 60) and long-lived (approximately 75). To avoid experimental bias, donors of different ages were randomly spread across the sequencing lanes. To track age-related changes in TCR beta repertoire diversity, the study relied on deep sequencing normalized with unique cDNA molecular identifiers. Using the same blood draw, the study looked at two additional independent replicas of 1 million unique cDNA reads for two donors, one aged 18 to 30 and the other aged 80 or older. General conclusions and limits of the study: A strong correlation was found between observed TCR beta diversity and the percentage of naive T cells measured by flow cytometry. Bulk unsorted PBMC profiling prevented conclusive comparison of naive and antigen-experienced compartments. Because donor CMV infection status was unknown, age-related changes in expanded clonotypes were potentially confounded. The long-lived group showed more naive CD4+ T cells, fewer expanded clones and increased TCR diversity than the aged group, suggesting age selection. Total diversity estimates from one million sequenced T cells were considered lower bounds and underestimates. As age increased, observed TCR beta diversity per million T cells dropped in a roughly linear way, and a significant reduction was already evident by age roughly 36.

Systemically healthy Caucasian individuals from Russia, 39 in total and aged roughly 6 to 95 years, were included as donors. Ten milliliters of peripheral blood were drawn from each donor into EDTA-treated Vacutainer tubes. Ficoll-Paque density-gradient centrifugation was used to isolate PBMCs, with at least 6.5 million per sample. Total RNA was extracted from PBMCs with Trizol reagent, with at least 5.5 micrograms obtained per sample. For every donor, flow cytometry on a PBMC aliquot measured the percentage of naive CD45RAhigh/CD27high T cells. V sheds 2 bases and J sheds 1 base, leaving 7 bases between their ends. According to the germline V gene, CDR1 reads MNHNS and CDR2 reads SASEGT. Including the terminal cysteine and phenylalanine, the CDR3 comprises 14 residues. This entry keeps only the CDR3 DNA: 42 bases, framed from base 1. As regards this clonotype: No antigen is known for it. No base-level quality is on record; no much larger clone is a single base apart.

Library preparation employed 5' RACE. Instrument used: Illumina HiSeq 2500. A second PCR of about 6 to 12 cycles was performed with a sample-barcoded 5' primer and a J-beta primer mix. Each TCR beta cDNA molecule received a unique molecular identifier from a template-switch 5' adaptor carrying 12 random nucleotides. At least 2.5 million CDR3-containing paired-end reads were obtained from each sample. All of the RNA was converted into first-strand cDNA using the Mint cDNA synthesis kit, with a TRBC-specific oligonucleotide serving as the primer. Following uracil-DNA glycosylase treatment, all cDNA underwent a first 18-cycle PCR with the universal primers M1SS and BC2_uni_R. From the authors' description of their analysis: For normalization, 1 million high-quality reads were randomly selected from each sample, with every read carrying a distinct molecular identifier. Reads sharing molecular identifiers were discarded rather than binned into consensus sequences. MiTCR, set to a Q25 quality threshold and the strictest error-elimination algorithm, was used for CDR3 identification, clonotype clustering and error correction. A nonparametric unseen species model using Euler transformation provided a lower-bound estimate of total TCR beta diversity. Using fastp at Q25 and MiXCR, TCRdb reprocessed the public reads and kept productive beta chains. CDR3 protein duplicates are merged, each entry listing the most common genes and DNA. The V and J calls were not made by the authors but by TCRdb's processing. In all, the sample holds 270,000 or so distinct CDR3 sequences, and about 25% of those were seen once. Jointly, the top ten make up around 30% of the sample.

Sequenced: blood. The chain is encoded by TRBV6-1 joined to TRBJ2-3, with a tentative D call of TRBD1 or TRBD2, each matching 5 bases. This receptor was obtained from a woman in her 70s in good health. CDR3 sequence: CASSERDGTDTQYF. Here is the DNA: TGTGCCAGCAGTGAAAGGGACGGCACAGATACGCAGTATTTT.